This TCR beta chain was documented in a study of Ad26.COV2.S vaccination and SARS-CoV-2 variants. Data came from immunoSEQ multiplex PCR; TCRdb stores just in-frame clones and leaves some out. Among more than 85,000 clones, roughly 80% were seen once, and the ten largest hold 17%. Per germline, CDR1 SGHAT and CDR2 FQNNGV. The CDR3 sequence is 15 residues long. V was pared by 1 base and J by 5 bases, with 14 bases between. The TCR originated in a human donor who had recovered from COVID-19. Sequenced material: peripheral blood, taken after recovery from COVID-19. The V gene is TRBV11-2, the J gene TRBJ1-1; possibly TRBD1 for D (5 bases). CDR3 nucleotides: TGTGCCAGCAGCTTAGTAGGAGGGGTATCGACTGAAGCTTTCTTT. Amino acid sequence: CASSLVGGVSTEAFF.